The table lists the clone carrying this T cell receptor (beta chain) with a few counts. An end of the junction differs from the germline gene, which may be a read error. The PCR ran on 60 Vbeta and 13 Jbeta primers. Sequenced by immunoSEQ multiplex PCR; TCRdb stores in-frame clones only, minus some. The sample holds about 120,000 clones, 7% to 9.5% seen once. The sample is drawn from a study of cytomegalovirus exposure and HLA in healthy donors. The wider study: Caucasian-associated ancestry cluster membership applied to just over 80% of around 400 genotyped donors.

The V gene's germline CDR1 is SGHTA and CDR2 FQGNSA. The CDR3 covers 12 residues. Nominally healthy donors provided the samples, though records likely missed some immune exposures. This TCR came from a woman in her thirties or forties in good health and CMV-seropositive. The sequencing input was PBMCs. The chain recombines TRBV7-2 with TRBJ2-1; D unclear. The CDR3: CAGSARLLGQFF. The CDR3 nucleotides are TGTGCCGGCAGCGCCAGGTTGTTGGGGCAGTTCTTC.